This paragraph covers one TCR beta chain sequence. Its target is unknown. The PCR was carried out with 60 Vbeta primers and 13 Jbeta primers. The assay was immunoSEQ multiplex PCR, and TCRdb's table has in-frame clones only and misses some. The table shows 140,000 or so clones, with 75% to 85% occurring only once. The sample comes from a study of cytomegalovirus exposure and HLA in healthy donors. Notes on the study in general: Altogether, 150 to 200 TCR beta chains were recorded as cytomegalovirus-associated.

The germline V and J ends were trimmed by 3 bases and 0 bases, with 8 bases remaining between them. CDR1 is LNHDA, CDR2 SQIVND, per germline (reference sequence). The CDR3 runs to 15 residues. The source material was PBMCs. This clonotype originated in a man between 35 and 55 years old in good health and CMV-seronegative. V and J are TRBV19 and TRBJ2-2; the D is unclear. This chain's CDR3 is CASSIGSANTGELFF. For the CDR3, the DNA is TGTGCCAGTAGTATCGGCAGCGCGAACACCGGGGAGCTGTTTTTT.